This T cell receptor beta chain was documented in a study of identifying expanded T cells in peripheral blood. Study results and caveats: Approximately two-week clone count variance significantly increased as total template count grew. Approximately 1.2 clones differed between technical replicates, versus 16.4 and 19 over time.

A note on this clone: Its antigen is unidentified.

Profiling relied on immunoSEQ multiplex PCR, and the TCRdb table lists in-frame clones only, not all of them. The sample consists of 81,000 or so clones, 84% of them appearing once. During the collection period, no donor immune events like infections were recorded. The CDR3 consists of 14 residues. The V end was cut by 0 bases, the J end by 7 bases, with 13 bases between. Germline-derived CDR1 and CDR2 are SGDLS and YYNGEE. The TCR sequence derives from a person between 18 and 75 years old in good health. The sample was blood. The rearrangement links TRBV9 to TRBJ2-5; D gene unclear. In DNA form, the CDR3 reads TGTGCCAGCAGCGTAGAGGGTCAGTCAAGGACCCAGTACTTC. Translating gives CASSVEGQSRTQYF.